This is a list of T cell receptor beta chains from one sample in a study of human T cells and chemical hapten exposure. One entry per CDR3 protein, called by TCRdb with MiXCR from the RACE reads. The repertoire consists of roughly 130,000 distinct CDR3 sequences, with about 11% occurring once and the leading ten covering around 2.5%. The starting material was whole blood, obtained in connection with sensitization to the hapten diphenylcyclopropenone (DPC). Source of these receptors: a woman aged 50 to 65 with alopecia areata. Some clones in this sample may be carry-over from other donors' samples. Both conserved end residues are part of each CDR3. A D gene is named only where the DNA matches it firmly. Clone size is not always given. Where it is, it says once, few, many or a class for expanded clones.

>TRBD1|TRBJ2-1|TRBV9|few
TGTGCCAGCAGCGTAGGTGACAGGGGTAACTACAATGAGCAGTTCTTC
CASSVGDRGNYNEQFF
>TRBD2|TRBJ2-1|TRBV7-2|many
TGTGCCAGCAGCTTGGTAGCGGGCCCTCCCGATGAGCAGTTCTTC
CASSLVAGPPDEQFF
>NA|TRBJ2-1|TRBV27|NA
TGTGCCAGCAGTTTTGGCAACCGGGAGATTTACAATGAGCAGTTCTTC
CASSFGNREIYNEQFF
>NA|TRBJ2-5|TRBV6-5|many
TGTGCCAGCAGTTCCAACACCAGGGAGACCCAGTACTTC
CASSSNTRETQYF
>NA|TRBJ2-3|TRBV20-1|few
TGCAGTGCTAGAGAGCTGATCCTTACAGATACGCAGTATTTT
CSARELILTDTQYF
>TRBD1|TRBJ2-5|TRBV7-9|many
TGTGCCAGCAGCTCACCCGGGACAGAGGAAGAGACCCAGTACTTC
CASSSPGTEEETQYF
>NA|TRBJ2-2|TRBV12-3/TRBV12-4|few
TGTGCCAGCAGTTACAGCGGGAACACCGGGGAGCTGTTTTTT
CASSYSGNTGELFF
>NA|TRBJ2-3|TRBV6-5|few
TGTGCCAGCAGTTACTCGGGCACTGGCGGGTCAGATACGCAGTATTTT
CASSYSGTGGSDTQYF
>TRBD2|TRBJ2-7|TRBV29-1|many
TGCAGCGTTGCGGCTAGCGGGGCTTACGAGCAGTACTTC
CSVAASGAYEQYF
>NA|TRBJ2-3|TRBV2|few
TGTGCCAGCAACATAGACAGACTCACAGATACGCAGTATTTT
CASNIDRLTDTQYF